This is a list of T cell receptor beta chains from one sample in a study of blood T cells in healthy people across ages. In TCRdb, the 5' RACE reads were re-called with MiXCR into one record per CDR3 protein. The table lists about 1.4 million distinct CDR3 sequences, approximately 59% of them singletons, with over 6.5% in the top ten. The sequenced material came from blood. The receptors originated from a man aged 18 to 29 in good health. Both conserved end residues are part of each CDR3. D genes are given only for firm matches. The size entry is marked missing in some rows and otherwise reads once, few, many or a size class.

d_call,clone_size,j_call,v_call,cdr3_nt,cdr3_aa
.,.,TRBJ2-2,TRBV5-5,TGTGCCAGCAGCTTATCAGGGCAGAATGTCGCGAACACCGGGGAGCTGTTTTTT,CASSLSGQNVANTGELFF
TRBD1,few,TRBJ2-7,TRBV4-2,TGTGCCAGCAGCCAAGAAGGGACAGGGGGTCCCTACGAGCAGTACTTC,CASSQEGTGGPYEQYF
.,.,TRBJ1-6,TRBV3-1,TGTGCCAGCAGCCAGCAGGTCTTTAATTCACCCCTCCACTTT,CASSQQVFNSPLHF
TRBD2,.,TRBJ2-3,TRBV18,TGTGCCAGCTCACCATGGGCGGGGGTCCTTACAGATACGCAGTATTTT,CASSPWAGVLTDTQYF
.,.,TRBJ2-1,TRBV3-1,TGTGCCGGCAGCCAAGATTTAGTATCCTACAATGAGCAGTTCTTC,CAGSQDLVSYNEQFF
.,.,TRBJ1-2,TRBV2,TGTGCCAGCAGAATCCGGCGGAACAGCGCTAACTATGGCTACACCTTC,CASRIRRNSANYGYTF
TRBD1,.,TRBJ2-1,TRBV20-1,TGCAGTGCTAGTTGGACAGGGGGCACCTACGTTAGCAATGAGCAGTTCTTC,CSASWTGGTYVSNEQFF
TRBD1,.,TRBJ1-1,TRBV5-5,TGTGCCAGCAGCTTGGAACCCGGGACAGGGATAAGGAGTGAAGCTTTCTTT,CASSLEPGTGIRSEAFF
TRBD2,.,TRBJ2-1,TRBV20-1,TGCAGTGCTCCCAGCGGGAGGTCAGTCAATGAGCAGTTCTTC,CSAPSGRSVNEQFF
.,once,TRBJ2-1,TRBV11-2,TGTGCCAGCAGCGTGAGGTGGCTCGACAATGAGCAGTTCTTC,CASSVRWLDNEQFF
TRBD2,.,TRBJ2-1,TRBV5-1,TGCGCCAGCAGCTTGGCCCAGGGACTAGCGGGGGATGAGCAGTTCTTC,CASSLAQGLAGDEQFF
.,.,TRBJ2-5,TRBV4-1,TGCGCCAGCGGCGACAGTATTAGAGAGACCCAGTACTTC,CASGDSIRETQYF
.,.,TRBJ1-5,TRBV6-5,TGTGCCAGCAGTTACTCGATGGGCAATCAGCCCCAGCATTTT,CASSYSMGNQPQHF
TRBD1,.,TRBJ1-6,TRBV11-2,TGTGCCAGCAGCGACCATTACCAAAAATCGGGACAGGGTTTCCAATCCCCCCTCCACTTT,CASSDHYQKSGQGFQSPLHF
TRBD1,.,TRBJ2-1,TRBV5-1,TGCGCCAGCAGCTTGAGGGACAGGGTAATCAATGAGCAGTTCTTC,CASSLRDRVINEQFF
.,.,TRBJ2-5,TRBV6-2/TRBV6-3,TGTGCCAGCAGTTACGGAGGCGAGAAGTACTTC,CASSYGGEKYF
.,.,TRBJ2-7,TRBV5-1,TGCGTCAGCAAAAGCGGAGGCCTGGACGAGCAGTACTTC,CVSKSGGLDEQYF
TRBD2,few,TRBJ2-7,TRBV12-5,TGTGCTAGTGGTTTGGGCCGACTAGCTAGGAGTTCAGACGAGCAGTACTTC,CASGLGRLARSSDEQYF
.,.,TRBJ2-3,TRBV10-1,TGCGCCAGCAGTGAAGTGACGGGGATCACAGATACGCAGTATTTT,CASSEVTGITDTQYF
.,.,TRBJ2-1,TRBV27,TGTGCCATCCGTAGGGACGGCGCCTACAATGAGCAGTTCTTC,CAIRRDGAYNEQFF
.,.,TRBJ1-5,TRBV7-9,TGTGCCAGCAGCTTAGATGAGGGGCAGCCCCAGCATTTT,CASSLDEGQPQHF
.,few,TRBJ2-3,TRBV10-3,TGTGCCATCAGCCCTCTAGCGACTAACACAGATACGCAGTATTTT,CAISPLATNTDTQYF
TRBD2,.,TRBJ2-7,TRBV29-1,TGCAGCGTTGAAGCTAGCGGGCTCGAGCAGTACTTC,CSVEASGLEQYF
.,.,TRBJ2-3,TRBV6-5,TGTGCCAGCAGTTACGGGCAGGGCGGAGATACGCAGTATTTT,CASSYGQGGDTQYF
TRBD2,.,TRBJ2-2,TRBV7-2,TGTGCCAGCAGCCCCAGGAGCGGGGGGGACTACGGGGAGCTGTTTTTT,CASSPRSGGDYGELFF
.,.,TRBJ2-1,TRBV4-1,TGCGCCAGCAGCCAAGTTGCGGGTTACTCCTACAATGAGCAGTTCTTC,CASSQVAGYSYNEQFF
.,.,TRBJ2-5,TRBV10-1,TGCGCCAGCAGTGAGGAACAGCTCCAAGAGACCCAGTACTTC,CASSEEQLQETQYF
TRBD2,.,TRBJ2-1,TRBV3-1,TGTGCCAGCAGCCAACTAGCGGGGTCGTATGAGCAGTTCTTC,CASSQLAGSYEQFF
TRBD2,few,TRBJ2-1,TRBV29-1,TGCAGCGTTGAAGAACCCACCCGGACTAGCTACAATGAGCAGTTCTTC,CSVEEPTRTSYNEQFF
.,once,TRBJ1-1,TRBV6-2/TRBV6-3,TGTGCCACCCAAAGACGGGGGCCTGTGAACACTGAAGCTTTCTTT,CATQRRGPVNTEAFF
TRBD2,.,TRBJ2-1,TRBV12-3/TRBV12-4,TGTGCCAGCAGTTCCCAGCTAGCGGGAGGGATTGAGCAGTTCTTC,CASSSQLAGGIEQFF
.,.,TRBJ2-5,TRBV7-6,TGTGCCAGCAGACTCAGGGGCCAGACCCAGTACTTC,CASRLRGQTQYF
TRBD1,.,TRBJ1-1,TRBV7-9,TGTGCCAGCAGCTTAGGCCGACAGGGCTCGAACACTGAAGCTTTCTTT,CASSLGRQGSNTEAFF
TRBD1,few,TRBJ2-2,TRBV12-3/TRBV12-4,TGTGCCAGCAGGACCTGGACAGGGGGCCTATCGAACACCGGGGAGCTGTTTTTT,CASRTWTGGLSNTGELFF
.,once,TRBJ2-3,TRBV6-2/TRBV6-3,TGTGCCAGCAGTTACTGGACCCCTAGCACAGATACGCAGTATTTT,CASSYWTPSTDTQYF
TRBD1,few,TRBJ2-7,TRBV29-1,TGCAGCGTTACCGGGACAGGGGACTACGAGCAGTACTTC,CSVTGTGDYEQYF
TRBD2,.,TRBJ2-3,TRBV20-1,TGCAGTGCTAGCCTAGCGGGAGGGCACACAGATACGCAGTATTTT,CSASLAGGHTDTQYF
TRBD2,.,TRBJ2-7,TRBV27,TGTGCCAGCAGTTCCCGACTAGCTAACTACGTGCAGTACTTC,CASSSRLANYVQYF
TRBD1,.,TRBJ2-5,TRBV3-1,TGTGCCAGCAGCCTAGGGGCAGAGGGGGCCTGGGAGACCCAGTACTTC,CASSLGAEGAWETQYF
.,.,TRBJ1-1,TRBV4-3,TGCGCCAGCAGCGAAGGAAGGTTTGCAATGAACACTGAAGCTTTCTTT,CASSEGRFAMNTEAFF
.,few,TRBJ2-1,TRBV12-3/TRBV12-4,TGTGCCAGCAGTTTGGTTACTAGGTACAATGAGCAGTTCTTC,CASSLVTRYNEQFF
.,few,TRBJ1-5,TRBV4-1,TGCGCCAGCAGCCCAACCGGGACACCCGGGTGGCCCCAGCATTTT,CASSPTGTPGWPQHF
.,once,TRBJ2-2,TRBV12-3/TRBV12-4,TGTGCCAGCAGTTTGAGGACTGAGGAGCTGTTTTTT,CASSLRTEELFF
.,many,TRBJ1-1,TRBV28,TGTGCCAGCAGTTCGGGGACCGGTCGGGAAGCTTTCTTT,CASSSGTGREAFF
.,.,TRBJ2-5,TRBV6-6,TGTGCGAGCAGCCGCTCAAGGGGCGGAGAGACCCAGTACTTC,CASSRSRGGETQYF
TRBD2,.,TRBJ2-2,TRBV5-1,TGCGCCAGCAGCTATTGGACTAGCGGGGAGCTGTTTTTT,CASSYWTSGELFF
TRBD1,few,TRBJ1-1,TRBV4-1,TGCGCCAGCAGCCAACTCCCGGGACAGGGGGAGAGGACTGAAGCTTTCTTT,CASSQLPGQGERTEAFF
.,.,TRBJ1-6,TRBV20-1,TGCAGCTATGGGTGGAGTTCACCCCTCCACTTT,CSYGWSSPLHF